Each of the 12 T cell receptor beta chains below was sequenced from the same sample in a study of blood T cell repertoires in COVID-19. Produced via immunoSEQ multiplex PCR; TCRdb's table is partial and in-frame only. The table has roughly 100,000 clones, over 75% seen once. The sequenced sample consisted of peripheral blood. These receptors originate from a human donor in a cohort sampled during active COVID-19.

In its sample, this clone was seen once. J is TRBJ1-6 and V is TRBV30; 7 bases line up with TRBD1. The CDR3 loop spans 14 amino acids. Germline V gene data show CDR1 as GTSNPN and CDR2 as SVGIG (reference sequence). The ends lost 1 base at V and 9 bases at J; junction bases unmatched: 6. In DNA, the CDR3 is TGTGCCTGGAGTGCTAGCAGGGGGACTTCACCCCTCCACTTT. Translating gives CAWSASRGTSPLHF.

The chain is built from TRBV5-1 and TRBJ1-5; D remains unclear. V was trimmed by 0 bases and J by 6 bases, leaving 7 bases between them. Looked up from germline, CDR1 is SGHRS and CDR2 is YFSETQ. The CDR3 is 13 amino acids. The CDR3 spells CASSLESGQPQHF. The CDR3 nucleotides are TGCGCCAGCAGCTTGGAGTCAGGTCAGCCCCAGCATTTT.

The chain recombines TRBV9 with TRBJ1-1; tentative D call: TRBD1 (6 bases). This CDR3 has 15 residues. Trimming took 0 bases from V and 1 from J, leaving 10 bases between them. Germline V gives CDR1 SGDLS, CDR2 YYNGEE. The CDR3 nucleotides read TGTGCCAGCAGCGTAGAAGGACAGCCGAACACTGAAGCTTTCTTT. It translates to CASSVEGQPNTEAFF.

This clone was picked up one time. J is TRBJ2-1 and V is TRBV5-5; 12 nucleotides align to TRBD2. CDR1 is SGHKS and CDR2 is YYEKEE in the germline V gene (reference sequence). The CDR3 length is 20 residues. After removal of 1 base from V and 4 bases from J, the junction contained 15 bases not matched to a gene. The CDR3 here is CASSLRVGLAGKGGYNEQFF. The CDR3 DNA follows: TGTGCCAGCAGCTTGAGGGTCGGACTAGCGGGGAAAGGGGGATACAATGAGCAGTTCTTC.

This chain uses TRBV5-1 with TRBJ1-2, with TRBD1 identical over 8 bases. CDR1 and CDR2 (germline): SGHRS, YFSETQ. This CDR3 contains 14 residues. With V trimmed by 5 bases and J by 6 bases, 9 bases remained unmatched. The CDR3, as DNA: TGCGCCAGCAGTAAGGAGACAGGGGAAGATGGCTACACCTTC. Translation: CASSKETGEDGYTF.

This rearrangement joins TRBV3-1 (or the pseudogene TRBV3-2) to TRBJ1-1; D is unresolved. Germline loops: CDR1 LGHDT, CDR2 YNNKEL (reference sequence). V lost 4 bases and J lost 2, with 11 bases in between. The CDR3 consists of 14 residues. The CDR3 DNA reads TGTGCCAGCAGCCTAAACAGTGATAACACTGAAGCTTTCTTT. Encoded protein: CASSLNSDNTEAFF.

This chain links TRBV9 with TRBJ1-2; 8 bases match TRBD1. V shed 4 bases and J 5 bases; nucleotides not matched to a gene: 13. The germline gives CDR1 SGDLS, CDR2 YYNGEE. The CDR3 has 16 residues. The CDR3 region has the DNA TGTGCCAGCAGCCCGGGACAGGCCCTAGGGGGGTATGGCTACACCTTC. Amino acids: CASSPGQALGGYGYTF.

This clone was detected once. V usage is TRBV5-8 and J usage is TRBJ2-7; tentatively, D is TRBD1 (6 bases). V was shortened by 4 bases and J by 6 bases, with 20 bases between the two germline ends. The CDR3 length is 15 residues. Germline CDR1 reads SGHTS; CDR2 reads YDEGEE. CDR3: CASSLRDTTRGEQYF. The CDR3 DNA sequence: TGTGCCAGCAGCCTACGGGACACTACGAGGGGCGAGCAGTACTTC.

The chain recombines TRBV7-9 with TRBJ1-2; D is possibly TRBD1 (6 bases). This CDR3 region has 14 residues. Germline V CDR1 and CDR2: SEHNR, FQNEAQ (reference sequence). V was trimmed by 7 bases and J by 2 bases, leaving 14 bases between them. The CDR3 DNA reads TGTGCCAGCAAACAGGGAACGGCAAACTATGGCTACACCTTC. As protein: CASKQGTANYGYTF. Together with reference TRBV7-9 and TRBJ1-2, the CDR3 gives the full variable domain: DTGVSQNPRHKITKRGQNVTFRCDPISEHNRLYWYRQTLGQGPEFLTYFQNEAQLEKSRLLSDRFSAERPKGSFSTLEIQRTEQGDSAMYLCASKQGTANYGYTFGSGTRLTVV.

The chain carries TRBV7-8 and TRBJ1-5; D is unclear. Trimming stripped 5 bases from V and 0 bases from J, with 11 bases between. Germline assignment: CDR1 SGHVS and CDR2 FQNEAQ. The CDR3 has 15 residues. CDR3 nucleotides: TGTGCCAGCAGCCTCACAAGTTATAGCAATCAGCCCCAGCATTTT. Translation: CASSLTSYSNQPQHF.

The V gene is TRBV28, the J gene TRBJ2-6; a weak D match, TRBD1 (6 bases). Between the trimmed V and J ends, which lost 4 bases and 0 bases, there was a span of 13 bases. Per the germline V gene, CDR1 is MDHEN and CDR2 is SYDVKM. CDR3 size: 17 residues. The DNA for the CDR3 is TGTGCCAGCAGTTCGCCGACAGGTAGCTCTGGGGCCAACGTCCTGACTTTC. Translation gives CASSSPTGSSGANVLTF.

The V and J genes are TRBV3-1 (or the pseudogene TRBV3-2) and TRBJ2-5, with 12 bases that match TRBD2. Germline V gene lookup returns CDR1 LGHDT and CDR2 YNNKEL (reference sequence). CDR3 length equals 17 residues. The V segment lost 0 bases and the J segment 1 base; nucleotides outside the gene matches: 3. The CDR3 sequence is CASSQDWGLAGQETQYF. CDR3 DNA sequence: TGTGCCAGCAGCCAAGATTGGGGACTAGCGGGCCAAGAGACCCAGTACTTC.